This T cell receptor beta chain appears in the sequencing data of a study of vaccination and CD4 T cells after COVID-19 (dated 2022 in TCRdb). Context from the whole study: Convalescent patients had a positive SARS-CoV-2 result on nasal swab PCR, and of these patients, nine had mild disease and one had severe disease. The convalescent cohort comprised six males and four females, including two Hispanic individuals, seven Caucasians, two Asians and one multiracial person. Participants received two doses of either the Pfizer-BioNTech BNT162b2 vaccine (n=8) or the Moderna mRNA-1273 vaccine (n=2). Post-COVID blood samples from convalescent patients were collected a median of around 110 days after diagnosis, with a range of roughly 30 to 170 days. Post-vaccine blood samples were obtained a median of approximately 70 days after the second vaccine dose, with a range of roughly 12 to 250 days. For a few convalescent patients, samples were collected at an early post-vaccination timepoint (day 14) as well as at a late post-vaccination timepoint (days 161 to 241). The cultures were stimulated with overlapping spike peptide pools from SARS-CoV-2 and from the common cold coronaviruses HCoV-NL63, HCoV-OC43 and HCoV-229E. Control cultures used a CEFX viral epitope pool as positive control, an HIV-1 Nef peptide pool as negative control, or no peptide. In approximately eleven COVID-19 convalescent patients and 4 infection-naive healthy vaccine recipients, the spike-specific CD4+ TCR repertoire before mRNA vaccination was compared with the repertoire after mRNA vaccination.

V is clipped by 2 bases and J by 7 bases, and the sequence between their germline boundaries is 15 bases long. The CDR3 runs 14 amino acids, cysteine and phenylalanine included. Solely the CDR3 DNA is kept, with 42 bases framed from the first base. Looking up the germline V gene yields CDR1 MNHEY and CDR2 SVGAGI. General findings and caveats noted by the study authors: An increase in the median number of SARS-CoV-2-reactive clonotypes from 21 after infection to roughly 38 after vaccination was observed, but the change was not found to be significant. Nearly all vaccine-specific clones in convalescent patients (304 of 307) were mono-reactive for SARS-CoV-2 spike rather than cross-reactive with common cold coronaviruses. The study included relatively few convalescent patients and did not analyze early timepoints after natural infection. Among convalescent patients, a median about 90% of the SARS-CoV-2-reactive clones seen after vaccination appeared only after vaccination, which suggests priming specific to the vaccine.

Worth noting for this clonotype: Its antigen remains unidentified. Qualities for individual bases were not recorded, and no much larger clone is one base off.

Library construction relied on PCR. At the Johns Hopkins FTIC core, DNA from the cultured CD4+ T cells underwent TCR sequencing with the Oncomine TCR Beta short-read assay. The QIAamp micro DNA kit was used to extract genomic DNA from the cultured CD4+ T cells. The Oncomine TCR Beta libraries from cultured CD4+ T cells were pooled using unique dual indexes and then sequenced on an Illumina iSeq 100. The source study handled its data this way. Non-productive sequences were removed, and CDR3s that did not start with C, did not end with F or W, or were shorter than 7 amino acids were discarded. Antigen-specific clonotypes were identified using the MANAFEST web application through comparison of peptide-stimulated wells with reference and other culture wells. Positive clones required FDR below 0.05, an odds ratio above 5, and productive frequency above 0.1% in at least two of three replicate wells. A clonotype was classed as cross-reactive if the clonotype showed significant expansion both in SARS-CoV-2 spike wells and in at least one common cold coronavirus spike condition. Similarity between CDR3 sequences was evaluated in R version 3.6.1 using Levenshtein distances (stringdist) and unrooted phylogenetic trees (ape). TCRdb took the public reads, trimmed them with fastp at Q25, ran MiXCR for clone calling and kept in-frame beta chains. Every CDR3 protein is listed once, alongside the most common genes and DNA of its rows. In this record, the V and J calls reflect TCRdb's handling and not the investigators' own analysis. Recorded for this sample are over 20,000 distinct CDR3 sequences; roughly 30% of them occurred a single time. 2% to 3% of the sample goes to the ten largest clones.

In the paper's terms, the time point label means: late sampling 161 to 241 days after vaccination in three convalescent patients. The sample's treatment or condition label is to be understood as: approximately nine-day PBMC culture with coronavirus spike peptide pools or control peptides (ViraFEST assay). The ViraFEST assay, used in the study, expanded antigen-specific T cells with peptide pools and then identified the expanded clonotypes through TCR sequencing. The positive SARS-CoV-2 PCR tests of the convalescent patients were dated from March to December 2020, before the Alpha, Beta and Delta variants emerged in the United States. PBMCs were cultured at around 2.2 million per well in IMDM supplemented with approximately 5.4% human AB serum and around 10 IU/ml IL-2, with about 10 ug/ml peptide pools added. Half of the culture medium was replaced with fresh IL-2-containing medium on days 3 and 7. Once the cells had been in culture for around ten days, the EasySep CD4+ T cell isolation kit was used to isolate CD4+ T cells by negative selection. Ficoll-Paque Plus gradient centrifugation was used to isolate PBMCs from whole blood, and the isolated PBMCs were then either used fresh or cryopreserved at -140C. In general, triplicate wells were set up for every culture condition.

The chain joins TRBV6-5 to TRBJ2-7; possibly the D gene is TRBD1, per 6 matching bases. The material was CD4+ T cells from blood, cultured in vitro, obtained about 7 months after SARS-CoV-2 vaccination. The receptor comes from a human donor who had recovered from COVID-19. The DNA sequence is TGTGCCAGCAGTTACGAAGCAGGGGCGGGTGAGCAGTACTTC. This encodes CASSYEAGAGEQYF.